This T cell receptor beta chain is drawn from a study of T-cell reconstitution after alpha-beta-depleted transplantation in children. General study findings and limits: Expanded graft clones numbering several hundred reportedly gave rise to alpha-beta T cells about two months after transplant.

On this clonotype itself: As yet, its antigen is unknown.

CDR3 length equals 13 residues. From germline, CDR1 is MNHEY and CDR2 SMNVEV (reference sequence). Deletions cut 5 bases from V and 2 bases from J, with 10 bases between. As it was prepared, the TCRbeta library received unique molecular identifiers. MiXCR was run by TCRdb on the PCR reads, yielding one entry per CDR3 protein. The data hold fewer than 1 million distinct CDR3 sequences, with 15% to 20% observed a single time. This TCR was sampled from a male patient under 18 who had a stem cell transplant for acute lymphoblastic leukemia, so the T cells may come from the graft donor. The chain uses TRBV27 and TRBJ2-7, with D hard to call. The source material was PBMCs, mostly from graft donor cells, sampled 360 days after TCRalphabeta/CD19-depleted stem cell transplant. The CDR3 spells CASSLYRTYEQYF. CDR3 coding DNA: TGTGCCAGCAGTCTCTATAGGACCTACGAGCAGTACTTC.